A selection of T cell receptor beta chains follows, all from one sample in a study of blood T cell repertoires in COVID-19. The protocol was immunoSEQ multiplex PCR, while the TCRdb copy is restricted to in-frame clones and leaves out a portion. Among under 500,000 clones listed, around 89% were seen once. The sequenced sample was peripheral blood. These receptors were collected from a woman under 40 with acute or convalescent COVID-19. Both conserved end residues are trimmed from each CDR3. A D gene is named only where the DNA matches it firmly.

v_gene: TRBV5-6; j_gene: TRBJ1-2; d_gene: .; CDR3aa: ASSFSAAES
v_gene: TRBV24-1; j_gene: TRBJ2-3; d_gene: TRBD2; CDR3aa: ATSDLFGGASTDTQY
v_gene: TRBV27; j_gene: TRBJ1-2; d_gene: .; CDR3aa: ASSPEQGGYGYT
v_gene: TRBV4-1; j_gene: TRBJ2-3; d_gene: TRBD1; CDR3aa: ASSQDRVGTGTDTQY
v_gene: TRBV19; j_gene: TRBJ2-7; d_gene: .; CDR3aa: ASSSVGTFASYEQY
v_gene: TRBV5-5; j_gene: TRBJ1-3; d_gene: TRBD1; CDR3aa: ASSLTLWDRASGNTIY
v_gene: TRBV2; j_gene: TRBJ1-2; d_gene: TRBD1; CDR3aa: ASSREQGNYGYT
v_gene: TRBV19; j_gene: TRBJ2-7; d_gene: .; CDR3aa: ASSIDGSYEQY
v_gene: TRBV5-4; j_gene: TRBJ1-6; d_gene: .; CDR3aa: ASSAGDSPLH
v_gene: TRBV9; j_gene: TRBJ2-6; d_gene: .; CDR3aa: ASGRSVRANVLT
v_gene: TRBV2; j_gene: TRBJ2-1; d_gene: TRBD1; CDR3aa: ASRTRDRVSNEQF
v_gene: TRBV30; j_gene: TRBJ2-7; d_gene: .; CDR3aa: AWSSGVSYEQY
v_gene: TRBV25-1; j_gene: TRBJ1-3; d_gene: TRBD1; CDR3aa: ASSVGQGRGNTIY